These T cell receptor beta chains were read from a single sample in a study of cytotoxic CD8 clonotypes in ibrutinib-treated CLL. Some clones are missing from TCRdb's copy, which holds only in-frame ones; the method was immunoSEQ multiplex PCR. This sample has 120,000 to 150,000 clones, with approximately 90% found just once. The material was PBMCs, obtained after 12 months of ibrutinib treatment. These receptors were collected from a human donor with chronic lymphocytic leukemia. Each CDR3 is given with its conserved first and last residue. The order of the fields is D gene, J gene, clone size, V gene, CDR3 protein, CDR3 DNA. The D gene is left open where the match is weak. A clone size is listed for some rows: how often the clone was seen (once, few, many), or a class if it is expanded.

NA	TRBJ2-7	NA	TRBV7-6	CASSLVLGAYEQYF	TGTGCCAGCAGCTTGGTGTTGGGGGCCTACGAGCAGTACTTC
NA	TRBJ2-2	NA	TRBV27	CASSDYYTGELFF	TGTGCCAGCAGTGACTACTACACCGGGGAGCTGTTTTTT
TRBD2	TRBJ2-1	NA	TRBV19	CASSATSGKVNEQFF	TGTGCCAGTAGTGCGACTAGCGGGAAGGTCAATGAGCAGTTCTTC
TRBD2	TRBJ2-7	NA	TRBV5-1	CASSLLSGSYEQYF	TGCGCCAGCAGCTTATTGAGCGGGAGCTACGAGCAGTACTTC
NA	TRBJ2-7	NA	TRBV10-3	CAISPAGPSYEQYF	TGTGCCATCAGTCCCGCCGGACCTTCCTACGAGCAGTACTTC
NA	TRBJ2-7	NA	TRBV28	CASSPSGPNSEQYF	TGTGCCAGCAGTCCATCCGGCCCGAATTCTGAGCAGTACTTC
TRBD1	TRBJ2-3	NA	TRBV27	CASSHPRGLDTDTQYF	TGTGCCAGCAGCCACCCTAGGGGGCTCGACACAGATACGCAGTATTTT
TRBD2	TRBJ2-1	NA	TRBV7-3	CASSLAGVPYNEQFF	TGTGCCAGCAGCTTAGCGGGAGTGCCCTACAATGAGCAGTTCTTC
TRBD1	TRBJ2-7	NA	TRBV5-4	CASSQSTGTGIYEQYF	TGTGCCAGCAGCCAATCTACCGGGACAGGGATCTACGAGCAGTACTTC
NA	TRBJ2-7	NA	TRBV6-1	CASSELIGPYEQYF	TGTGCCAGCAGTGAACTTATAGGGCCCTACGAGCAGTACTTC
NA	TRBJ2-7	NA	TRBV28	CASSLNPRTPHHSYEQYF	TGTGCCAGCAGTCTAAATCCCCGGACCCCACACCACTCCTACGAGCAGTACTTC
NA	TRBJ2-7	NA	TRBV19	CASSIASAGDHTSYEQYF	TGTGCCAGTAGTATCGCGTCAGCGGGTGACCATACTTCCTACGAGCAGTACTTC
NA	TRBJ2-1	NA	TRBV2	CASRERGTNEQFF	TGTGCCAGCAGGGAACGCGGGACCAATGAGCAGTTCTTC
TRBD1	TRBJ1-5	NA	TRBV9	CASSADRESNQPQHF	TGTGCCAGCAGCGCTGACAGGGAGAGCAATCAGCCCCAGCATTTT
NA	TRBJ2-2	once	TRBV7-2	CASSFRGELFF	TGTGCCAGCAGCTTTAGGGGGGAGCTGTTTTTT
NA	TRBJ1-2	NA	TRBV19	CASSMDLRYGYTF	TGTGCCAGTAGTATGGACTTGCGTTATGGCTACACCTTC
NA	TRBJ1-2	NA	TRBV7-6	CASSPELGDDYGYTF	TGTGCCAGCAGCCCTGAATTAGGGGACGACTATGGCTACACCTTC
NA	TRBJ2-2	NA	TRBV29-1	CSVTRDHTNTGELFF	TGCAGCGTTACCAGGGACCACACGAACACCGGGGAGCTGTTTTTT
NA	TRBJ2-3	NA	TRBV27	CASSLLTPTFPYTDTQYF	TGTGCCAGCAGTTTACTGACTCCCACCTTCCCCTACACAGATACGCAGTATTTT
NA	TRBJ2-5	NA	TRBV11-2	CASSPNVGAKETQYF	TGTGCCAGCAGCCCAAACGTGGGGGCTAAAGAGACCCAGTACTTC
TRBD1	TRBJ2-6	once	TRBV5-5	CASSLRFEQGAATGANVLTF	TGTGCCAGCAGCTTGAGGTTCGAACAGGGGGCGGCTACTGGGGCCAACGTCCTGACTTTC
NA	TRBJ2-1	NA	TRBV28	CASSFPYFGEQFF	NA
TRBD1	TRBJ2-1	NA	TRBV28	CASSSGTGVHEQFF	TGTGCCAGCAGTTCCGGGACAGGAGTGCATGAGCAGTTCTTC
TRBD1	TRBJ2-1	NA	TRBV30	CAWTPGQSYNEQFF	TGTGCCTGGACTCCGGGACAGTCCTACAATGAGCAGTTCTTC
TRBD1	TRBJ1-2	NA	TRBV7-9	CASSTRDREANYGYTF	TGTGCCAGCAGCACTCGGGACAGGGAAGCTAACTATGGCTACACCTTC
TRBD2	TRBJ2-1	NA	TRBV6-4	CASSVTSGNKQFF	TGTGCCAGCAGTGTCACCAGCGGGAATAAGCAGTTCTTC
TRBD2	TRBJ2-1	NA	TRBV2	CASSEPPGGSYNEQFF	TGTGCCAGCAGTGAACCCCCGGGGGGCTCCTACAATGAGCAGTTCTTC
NA	TRBJ1-4	NA	TRBV28	CASSFLAVNEKLFF	TGTGCCAGCAGTTTCTTGGCAGTTAATGAAAAACTGTTTTTT
NA	TRBJ2-2	NA	TRBV7-3	CASSLSFTAGELFF	TGTGCCAGCAGCTTATCGTTCACGGCGGGGGAGCTGTTTTTT
NA	TRBJ1-4	NA	TRBV7-9	CASSAREGPEKLFF	TGTGCCAGCAGCGCCCGCGAGGGCCCTGAAAAACTGTTTTTT
TRBD1	TRBJ2-2	NA	TRBV7-6	CASSLRDRGEGFAGELFF	TGTGCCAGCAGCCTCCGGGACAGGGGAGAAGGGTTCGCCGGGGAGCTGTTTTTT
TRBD2	TRBJ2-1	NA	TRBV9	CASSVAQGLAYNEQFF	TGTGCCAGCAGCGTAGCTCAAGGACTAGCATACAATGAGCAGTTCTTC
TRBD1	TRBJ1-2	NA	TRBV4-2	CASSQGLDRGPGYTF	TGTGCCAGCAGCCAAGGTCTGGACAGGGGGCCTGGCTACACCTTC
TRBD2	TRBJ2-5	NA	TRBV9	CASSVGTSAIQETQYF	TGTGCCAGCAGCGTAGGGACTAGCGCCATTCAAGAGACCCAGTACTTC
NA	TRBJ1-1	NA	TRBV6-5	CASREGGSVTEAFF	TGTGCCAGCAGAGAGGGGGGGAGTGTCACTGAAGCTTTCTTT
TRBD1	TRBJ2-7	NA	TRBV9	CASSVMTGGGEQYF	TGTGCCAGCAGCGTAATGACAGGGGGCGGCGAGCAGTACTTC
TRBD1	TRBJ1-4	NA	TRBV5-4	CASSSLGTDNEKLFF	TGTGCCAGCAGCTCCCTCGGGACAGATAATGAAAAACTGTTTTTT
NA	TRBJ1-5	NA	TRBV10-3	CAITDGGYQPQHF	TGTGCCATCACCGATGGGGGATATCAGCCCCAGCATTTT
TRBD1	TRBJ2-7	NA	TRBV2	CASSTLPGTGGSHEQYF	TGTGCCAGCAGTACCCTCCCCGGGACAGGGGGCTCCCACGAGCAGTACTTC
TRBD1	TRBJ2-7	NA	TRBV6-6	CASTDLGQGESEQYF	TGTGCCAGCACCGACCTCGGGCAGGGGGAAAGCGAGCAGTACTTC
NA	TRBJ2-1	NA	TRBV6-5	CASSPPQRNEQFF	TGTGCCAGCAGTCCCCCACAGCGCAATGAGCAGTTCTTC
NA	TRBJ2-1	NA	TRBV7-3	CASRLNSYNEQFF	TGTGCCAGCCGACTAAACTCCTACAATGAGCAGTTCTTC
NA	TRBJ2-7	NA	TRBV10-3	CAISESQGTRSEQYF	TGTGCCATCAGTGAGTCGCAGGGAACGCGCTCCGAGCAGTACTTC
TRBD2	TRBJ2-1	NA	TRBV7-7	CASSPPTSGSNNEQFF	TGTGCTAGCAGCCCCCCGACTAGCGGGAGTAACAATGAGCAGTTCTTC
TRBD1	TRBJ1-5	few	TRBV30	CAWSPGTGVRSNQPQHF	TGTGCCTGGAGTCCCGGGACAGGGGTAAGGAGCAATCAGCCCCAGCATTTT
NA	TRBJ2-6	NA	TRBV10-3	CAISPTGYSGANVLTF	TGTGCCATCAGTCCGACAGGTTACTCTGGGGCCAACGTCCTGACTTTC
NA	TRBJ1-5	NA	TRBV5-6	CANSQGPHQPQHF	TGTGCCAACAGCCAGGGACCCCATCAGCCCCAGCATTTT
NA	TRBJ2-1	NA	TRBV5-1	CASSLGGWAVSYNEQFF	TGCGCCAGCAGCTTGGGGGGCTGGGCGGTCTCCTACAATGAGCAGTTCTTC
NA	TRBJ1-1	NA	TRBV27	CASHGGNTEAFF	TGTGCCAGCCACGGTGGTAACACTGAAGCTTTCTTT
NA	TRBJ2-1	NA	TRBV11-1	CASSLGQTYNEQFF	TGTGCCAGCAGCCTAGGACAAACCTACAATGAGCAGTTCTTC
NA	TRBJ2-1	NA	TRBV27	CASSLSGQYNEQFF	TGTGCCAGCAGTTTATCGGGGCAGTACAATGAGCAGTTCTTC
TRBD1	TRBJ2-7	NA	TRBV19	CASRPGTENEQYF	TGTGCCAGTAGGCCCGGGACAGAAAACGAGCAGTACTTC
TRBD1	TRBJ2-6	NA	TRBV6-1	CATSFRGPGANVLTF	TGTGCCACCTCATTCAGGGGGCCTGGGGCCAACGTCCTGACTTTC
TRBD2	TRBJ2-7	NA	TRBV11-2	CASSLWRLAGGSFYEQYF	TGTGCCAGCAGCTTATGGAGACTAGCGGGAGGGTCTTTCTACGAGCAGTACTTC
NA	TRBJ1-1	NA	TRBV19	CASSILWAGENTEAFF	TGTGCCAGTAGTATACTCTGGGCAGGGGAGAACACTGAAGCTTTCTTT
NA	TRBJ2-7	NA	TRBV30	CAWRALGDEQYF	TGTGCCTGGAGGGCCCTAGGGGACGAGCAGTACTTC
NA	TRBJ2-7	NA	TRBV5-6	CASSFNRDAYEQYF	TGTGCCAGCAGCTTCAATAGGGACGCCTACGAGCAGTACTTC